The T cell receptor beta chain described here comes from a study of cytomegalovirus exposure and HLA in healthy donors. Study-wide results and limits: The likely explanation for a cluster of highly shared sequence variants was sequencing artifact. Sequences of the TCR beta chain were said to predict the HLA-A and HLA-B alleles of most subjects accurately. For most TCR beta V segments, an earlier analysis put the productive rate at about 87% or about 30% of the time.

About this clone: Its antigen is still unknown.

The study ran its PCR with 60 Vbeta and 13 Jbeta primers. Clones were sequenced by immunoSEQ multiplex PCR, and TCRdb holds only the in-frame ones, with some missing. The sample carries 150,000 to 200,000 clones, around four fifths recorded once. Material for sequencing was PBMCs. This clonotype originated in a woman aged 50 to 60 in good health and CMV-seronegative.

CDR3 sequence (DNA): TGTGCCAGCAGCTTGGGACAGGGATACCTTGATGAGCAGTTCTTC. Translated, it gives CASSLGQGYLDEQFF. The chain is built from TRBV7-9 and TRBJ2-1; 9 nucleotides agree with TRBD1. The CDR3 sequence is 15 residues long. The junction had 8 bases not matched to a gene; V was cut back by 3 bases and J by 8 bases. The germline gives CDR1 SEHNR, CDR2 FQNEAQ (reference sequence).